This record looks at one T cell receptor beta chain sequence and its context. Its antigen has not been determined. No base quality values were provided; no much bigger clone lies one nucleotide off. This sample is drawn from a study of OX40 agonist ivuxolimab in advanced cancers. About the full investigation: Ivuxolimab was an agonistic, fully human IgG2 monoclonal antibody directed against OX40 (CD134), a costimulatory receptor. Among the 52 dose-escalation patients, around 19 had hepatocellular carcinoma, some 15 melanoma, 9 renal cell carcinoma and 9 head and neck cancer. Peripheral TCRbeta sequencing aimed to test whether ivuxolimab altered TCR sequence diversity and caused clonal T-cell expansion. The paper describes the monotherapy dose-escalation part (N of about 52 patients) of the phase I trial of ivuxolimab. Intravenous ivuxolimab was administered to patients every 2 weeks at six dose levels: 0.01, 0.1, 0.3, 1.5, 3 and 10 mg/kg. Partial responses occurred in three dose-escalation patients: two with cutaneous melanoma and one with hepatocellular carcinoma. Prior anti-PD-1, anti-PD-L1 or anti-CTLA-4 therapy was permitted, and approximately 42% of dose-escalation patients had received checkpoint inhibitors. In the dose-escalation cohort, more than 75% of patients were male, and the mean age was approximately 60 years, with a range of about 23 to 85. General conclusions and limits of the study: The antigen specificity of the peripheral T cells that underwent clonal expansion was not determined. At doses of 0.1 to 3.0 mg/kg, clonal expansion of both CD4+ and CD8+ blood T cells was observed from baseline to week 6. In partial responders in the 0.1-3.0 mg/kg groups, normalized peripheral clonal expansion was found to be among the lowest, especially among CD8+ T cells. On average, CD8+ T cells showed more expanded clones than CD4+ T cells after ivuxolimab. Low levels of normalized T-cell clonal expansion were also seen in some patients who did not respond.

The trial excluded patients who had a history of autoimmune disease or who were on systemic immunosuppression. Peripheral blood for TCR sequencing was drawn from every dose cohort at baseline, at cycle 4 day 1 and at cycle 7 day 1. Samples were obtained from an open-label, multicenter, first-in-human phase I dose-escalation trial of ivuxolimab. Adults with locally advanced or metastatic melanoma, renal cell carcinoma, hepatocellular carcinoma or head and neck squamous cell carcinoma were enrolled in the trial. CD4+ and CD8+ T cells were sorted separately from peripheral blood before TCR sequencing. Genomic DNA was extracted from sorted cells for sequencing of the TCRbeta CDR3 region. TCRbeta CDR3 regions were sequenced using the immunoSEQ Assay. TCRdb provides this immuneACCESS table in a form limited to in-frame rearrangements. Some clones are lacking; in checked studies, under half of them reflect an unresolved V gene, and why the rest are absent is not known. Counted in this sample were more than 65,000 clones; approximately 81% of them appeared once. Clones ranked in the top ten supply over 5% of the sample.

Between the V and J ends, shortened by 2 bases and 2 bases respectively, the junction contains 8 bases. Via the germline V gene, CDR1 is SGHTA and CDR2 FQGTGA. The cysteine opens and the phenylalanine closes a CDR3 of 14 amino acids. The CDR3 DNA has 42 bases and is translated from base 1. The TCR sequence derives from an adult with an advanced solid tumor such as melanoma, head and neck, liver or kidney cancer. The sequence joins TRBV7-3 to TRBJ2-3; TRBD2 is possibly the D segment (5 matching bases). Sequencing used CD4+ or CD8+ T cells sorted from blood, obtained in a trial of the OX40 agonist ivuxolimab. The DNA reads TGTGCCAGCAGCTTACTAGCTCCCACAGATACGCAGTATTTT. This encodes CASSLLAPTDTQYF.